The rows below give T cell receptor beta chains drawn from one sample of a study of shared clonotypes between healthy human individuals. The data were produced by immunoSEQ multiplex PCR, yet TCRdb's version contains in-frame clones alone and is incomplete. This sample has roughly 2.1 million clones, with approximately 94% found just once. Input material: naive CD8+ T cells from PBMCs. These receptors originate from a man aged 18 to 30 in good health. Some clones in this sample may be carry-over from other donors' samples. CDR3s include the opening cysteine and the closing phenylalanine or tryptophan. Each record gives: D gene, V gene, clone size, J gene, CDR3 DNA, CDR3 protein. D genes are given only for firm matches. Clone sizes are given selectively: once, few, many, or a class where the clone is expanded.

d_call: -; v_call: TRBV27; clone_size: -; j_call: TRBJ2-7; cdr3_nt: TGTGCCAGCAGTCTGGGGGGACAATACGAGCAGTACTTC; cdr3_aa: CASSLGGQYEQYF
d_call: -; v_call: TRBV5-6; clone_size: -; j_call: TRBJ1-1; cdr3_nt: TGTGCCAGCAGCTTGGGAGTTGGACAGCCCGCTTTCTTT; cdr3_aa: CASSLGVGQPAFF
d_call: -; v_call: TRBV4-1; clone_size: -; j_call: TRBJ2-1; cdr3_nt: TGCGCCAGCAGCCAGCCATGGGGAAGCTCCTACAATGAGCAGTTCTTC; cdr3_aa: CASSQPWGSSYNEQFF
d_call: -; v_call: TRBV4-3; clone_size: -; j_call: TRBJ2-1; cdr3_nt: TGCGCCAGCAGCCAAGCGGATAGCGTCGACAATGAGCAGTTCTTC; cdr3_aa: CASSQADSVDNEQFF
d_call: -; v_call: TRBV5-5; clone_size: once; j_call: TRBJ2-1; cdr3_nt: TGTGCCAGCAGCGCGCCAGAGGGATTTTCCCCCTCCTACAATGAGCAGTTCTTC; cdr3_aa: CASSAPEGFSPSYNEQFF
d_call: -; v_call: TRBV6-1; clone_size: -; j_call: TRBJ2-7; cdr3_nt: TGTGCCAGCAGTGAAAACTTTGTGGGTGTCTACGAGCAGTACTTC; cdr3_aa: CASSENFVGVYEQYF
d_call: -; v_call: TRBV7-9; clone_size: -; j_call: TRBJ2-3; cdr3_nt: TGTGCCAGCAGTCTCGTCGGCGCAGATACGCAGTATTTT; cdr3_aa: CASSLVGADTQYF
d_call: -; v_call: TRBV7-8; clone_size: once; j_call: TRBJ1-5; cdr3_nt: TGTGCCAGCAGCTTCCATGGTAATCAGCCCCAGCATTTT; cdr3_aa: CASSFHGNQPQHF
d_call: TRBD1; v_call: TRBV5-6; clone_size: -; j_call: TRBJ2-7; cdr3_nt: TGTGCCAGCAGCACGACAGGGGTCTACGAGCAGTACTTC; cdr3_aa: CASSTTGVYEQYF
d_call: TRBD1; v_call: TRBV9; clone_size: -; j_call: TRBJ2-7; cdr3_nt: TGTGCCAGCAGCGTGGGACAGGGGGTTTTCTACGAGCAGTACTTC; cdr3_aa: CASSVGQGVFYEQYF
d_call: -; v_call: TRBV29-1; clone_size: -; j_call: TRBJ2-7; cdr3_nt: TGCAGCGTCCCTGACCCGGTGAGCTCCTACGAGCAGTACTTC; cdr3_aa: CSVPDPVSSYEQYF
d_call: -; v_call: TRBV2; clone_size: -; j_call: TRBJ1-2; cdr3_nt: TGTGCCAGCAGTCCTCGGGCAGGGTTGGACTATGGCTACACCTTC; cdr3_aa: CASSPRAGLDYGYTF
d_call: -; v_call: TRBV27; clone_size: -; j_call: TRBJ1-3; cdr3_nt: TGTGCCAGCAGTACTCGTGGAAACACCATATATTTT; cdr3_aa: CASSTRGNTIYF
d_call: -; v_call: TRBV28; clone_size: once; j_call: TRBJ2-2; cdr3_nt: TGTGCCAGCAGTTTCGCCGGTCCGAACACCGGGGAGCTGTTTTTT; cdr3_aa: CASSFAGPNTGELFF
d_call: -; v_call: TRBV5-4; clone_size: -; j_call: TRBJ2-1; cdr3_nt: TGTGCCAGCAGCCCTTCAGACAGCGCCTTGATCTACAATGAGCAGTTCTTC; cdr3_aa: CASSPSDSALIYNEQFF
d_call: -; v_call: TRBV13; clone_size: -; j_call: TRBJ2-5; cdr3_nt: TGTGCCAGCAGCTCGCCCTATCGGCGGGGAAGGGAAGAGACCCAGTACTTC; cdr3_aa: CASSSPYRRGREETQYF
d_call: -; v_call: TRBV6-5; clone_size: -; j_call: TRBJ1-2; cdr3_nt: TGTGCCAGCAGTTACGTCTCACAAAACTATGGCTACACCTTC; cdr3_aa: CASSYVSQNYGYTF
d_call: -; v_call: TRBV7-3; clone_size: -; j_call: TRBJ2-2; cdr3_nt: TGTGCCAGCAGCTTATCGGCGGGATCCGGGGAGCTGTTTTTT; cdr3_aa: CASSLSAGSGELFF
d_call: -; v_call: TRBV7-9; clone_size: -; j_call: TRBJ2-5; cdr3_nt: TGTGCCAGCAGCCGTTTCGGGGAGACCCAGTACTTC; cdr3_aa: CASSRFGETQYF
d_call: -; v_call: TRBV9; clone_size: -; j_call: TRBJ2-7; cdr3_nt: TGTGCCAGCAGCGTAGCGGACGGGGAAACCTACGAGCAGTACTTC; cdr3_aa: CASSVADGETYEQYF
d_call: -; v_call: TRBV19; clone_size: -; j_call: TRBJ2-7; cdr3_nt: TGTGCCAGTAGCCAATTGTCCGGTTGGGGATACGAGCAGTACTTC; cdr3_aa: CASSQLSGWGYEQYF
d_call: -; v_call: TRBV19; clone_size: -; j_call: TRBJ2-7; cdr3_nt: TGTGCCAGTAGTACCCGGACGGACCTTGTTGAGCAGTACTTC; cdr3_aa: CASSTRTDLVEQYF
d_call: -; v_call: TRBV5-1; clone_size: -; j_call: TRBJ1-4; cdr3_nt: TGCGCCAGCAGCTTGGTGACGGGGGGACATCATGAAAATCGACTGTTTTTT; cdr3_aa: CASSLVTGGHHENRLFF
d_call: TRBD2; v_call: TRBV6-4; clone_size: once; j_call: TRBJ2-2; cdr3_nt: TGTGCCAGCACAAAGGGACTAGCAGATAGGAACACCGGGGAGCTGTTTTTT; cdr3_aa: CASTKGLADRNTGELFF
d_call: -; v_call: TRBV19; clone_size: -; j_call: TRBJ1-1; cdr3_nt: TGTGCCAGTATGGTGGGGAACACTGAAGCTTTCTTT; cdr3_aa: CASMVGNTEAFF
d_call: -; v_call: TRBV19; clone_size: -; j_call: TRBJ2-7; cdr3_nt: TGTGCCAGTAGTGACAGAACCTACGAGCAGTACTTC; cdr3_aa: CASSDRTYEQYF
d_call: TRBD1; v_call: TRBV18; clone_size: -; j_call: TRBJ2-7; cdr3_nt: TGTGCCAGCTCACCACCAGGAGGACAGGTAGCCTACGAGCAGTACTTC; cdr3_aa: CASSPPGGQVAYEQYF
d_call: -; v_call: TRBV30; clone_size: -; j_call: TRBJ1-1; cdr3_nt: TGTGCCTGGAGTGTCCTGAGGAACACTGAAGCTTTCTTT; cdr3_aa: CAWSVLRNTEAFF